Each of the 26 T cell receptor beta chains below was sequenced from the same sample in a study of T cell responses to AZD1222 COVID-19 vaccine. The assay was immunoSEQ multiplex PCR, and TCRdb's table has in-frame clones only and misses some. In the table there are some 100,000 clones, roughly 88% of which are singletons. The sample here was peripheral blood, taken on day 0 of AZD1222 vaccination. The receptors originated from an adult in good health.

The gene calls are TRBV3-1 (or the pseudogene TRBV3-2) and TRBJ2-1, with TRBD1 identical over 8 bases. Per germline, CDR1 LGHDT and CDR2 YNNKEL (reference sequence). V dropped 6 bases and J dropped 1; count of bases not matched to a gene: 5. The CDR3 is 15 amino acids. CDR3 loop: CASSRRQGSYNEQFF. DNA of the CDR3: TGTGCCAGCAGTCGGAGACAGGGGTCCTACAATGAGCAGTTCTTC.

V is TRBV18 and J is TRBJ1-5, with 10 bases aligning to TRBD1. Germline CDR1 KGHSH, CDR2 LQKENI. The CDR3 has 17 amino acids. Losses at the gene ends were 2 bases for V and 0 bases for J; bases not matched to a gene: 4. DNA of the CDR3: TGTGCCAGCTCACCAAGGGACAGGGGAGGTAGCAATCAGCCCCAGCATTTT. This encodes CASSPRDRGGSNQPQHF.

This clone was counted once. The gene calls are TRBV6-5 and TRBJ2-7; 7 positions match TRBD1. The germline gives CDR1 MNHEY, CDR2 SVGAGI. The CDR3 contains 15 residues. The trim removed 8 bases at V and 0 bases at J, leaving 10 bases unmatched. This CDR3 is CASQYGTASSYEQYF. CDR3 DNA sequence: TGTGCCAGCCAGTACGGGACAGCGAGCTCCTACGAGCAGTACTTC.

This clone has a single count. The chain links TRBV9 to TRBJ2-1; D ambiguous. V lost 0 bases, J lost 8 bases, and 9 bases lay in between. The V gene's germline CDR1 is SGDLS and CDR2 YYNGEE. This CDR3 comprises 13 residues. CDR3 nucleotide sequence: TGTGCCAGCAGCGTAGGGATGTCGGATGAGCAGTTCTTC. Translated: CASSVGMSDEQFF.

The chain combines TRBV19 with TRBJ1-1; D is perhaps TRBD1 (6 bases). The V and J ends lost 3 bases and 6 bases respectively, with 14 bases between them. Germline V gene lookup returns CDR1 LNHDA and CDR2 SQIVND (reference sequence). This CDR3 contains 14 residues. CDR3 region: CASSIRGANPEAFF. DNA of the CDR3: TGTGCCAGTAGTATTCGGGGGGCGAATCCTGAAGCTTTCTTT. The variable domain in full, completed from reference TRBV19 and TRBJ1-1, reads DGGITQSPKYLFRKEGQNVTLSCEQNLNHDAMYWYRQDPGQGLRLIYYSQIVNDFQKGDIAEGYSVSREKKESFPLTVTSAQKNPTAFYLCASSIRGANPEAFFGQGTRLTVV.

This clone has only a few counts. The CDR3 loop reads CASRGSGTGGLIYNEQFF. The CDR3 DNA sequence: TGTGCCAGCAGAGGATCCGGGACAGGGGGCTTAATTTACAATGAGCAGTTCTTC. The V call is TRBV7-9, the J call TRBJ2-1; 12 nucleotides agree with TRBD1. Looked up from germline, CDR1 is SEHNR and CDR2 is FQNEAQ (reference sequence). There are 18 residues in the CDR3. The V segment lost 6 bases and the J segment 4 bases; nucleotides outside the gene matches: 13.

V is TRBV11-2 and J is TRBJ1-3, with unresolved D. CDR1 is SGHAT and CDR2 is FQNNGV in the germline V gene. This CDR3 has 13 residues. Trimming took off 5 bases at V and 2 bases at J, with 7 bases between the two ends. This chain's CDR3 is CASSVLPGNTIYF. DNA for the CDR3: TGTGCCAGCAGCGTTCTGCCTGGAAACACCATATATTTT.

This CDR3 is CASSQDWGAGNYGYTF. For the CDR3, the DNA is TGTGCCAGCAGCCAAGATTGGGGGGCCGGAAACTATGGCTACACCTTC. This sequence joins TRBV4-2 and TRBJ1-2; a possible D gene is TRBD1 (6 bases). V was trimmed by 0 bases and J by 2 bases, leaving 13 bases between them. This CDR3 is 16 amino acids long. The germline V gene encodes CDR1 LGHNA and CDR2 YNFKEQ.

The V call is TRBV18, the J call TRBJ2-7; TRBD1 might be the D (5 bases). The CDR3 has 16 amino acids. CDR1 is KGHSH and CDR2 is LQKENI in the germline V gene. Trimming removed 1 base from V and 5 bases from J, with 18 bases in between. In DNA, the CDR3 is TGTGCCAGCTCACCACATGATAGCAGGGTATTAAACGAGCAGTACGTC. Amino acid sequence: CASSPHDSRVLNEQYV.

The chain employs TRBV30 and TRBJ1-2; 7 bases are shared with TRBD1. CDR3 length: 13 amino acids. From germline, CDR1 is GTSNPN and CDR2 SVGIG (reference sequence). The V gene end was trimmed by 0 bases and the J gene end by 8 bases; junction bases not matched to a gene: 6. The CDR3 is CAWSVFDRDGYTF. The DNA for the CDR3 is TGTGCCTGGAGTGTATTCGACAGGGACGGCTACACCTTC.

A note on this clone: This CDR3 is also generated by other DNA sequences in the sample. The chain joins TRBV6-2 or TRBV6-3 to TRBJ1-5; 8 bases line up with TRBD1. The CDR3 sequence is 14 residues long. CDR1 and CDR2 (germline): MNHEY, SVGEGT. The trim removed 4 bases at V and 4 bases at J, leaving 3 bases unmatched. CDR3 DNA sequence: TGTGCCAGCAGTTCCGGACAGGGAAATCAGCCCCAGCATTTT. This translates into CASSSGQGNQPQHF.

This rearrangement joins TRBV9 to TRBJ2-2, with 8 bases matching TRBD1. The CDR3 has 18 amino acids. V lost 0 bases, J lost 5 bases, and 12 bases stayed unmatched. Per the germline V gene, CDR1 is SGDLS and CDR2 is YYNGEE. CDR3 DNA sequence: TGTGCCAGCAGCGTAGCTACGTCCCACAGGGGGGATACCGGGGAGCTGTTTTTT. Translating gives CASSVATSHRGDTGELFF.

The V call is TRBV5-1, the J call TRBJ1-1, with 8 bases identical to TRBD1. Per germline, CDR1 SGHRS and CDR2 YFSETQ. The CDR3 loop spans 16 amino acids. The V segment lost 4 bases and the J segment 4 bases; nucleotides outside the gene matches: 12. The CDR3 loop is CASSLTGAGTSTEAFF. The CDR3 DNA reads as TGCGCCAGCAGCCTGACAGGGGCCGGGACTAGCACTGAAGCTTTCTTT.

The CDR3 reads CASSTGTGKFF. The CDR3 DNA is TGTGCCAGCAGTACGGGGACAGGGAAGTTCTTC. V is TRBV6-5 and J is TRBJ2-1, with 9 positions matching TRBD1. The V segment lost 5 bases and the J segment 14 bases; nucleotides outside the gene matches: 4. Germline CDR1 MNHEY, CDR2 SVGAGI. The CDR3 is 11 amino acids.

The chain couples TRBV6-2 or TRBV6-3 to TRBJ2-1; D is possibly TRBD1 (6 bases). Between the trimmed V and J ends, which lost 0 bases and 9 bases, there was a span of 18 bases. This CDR3 has 16 amino acids. Germline V CDR1 and CDR2: MNHEY, SVGEGT. The CDR3 DNA follows: TGTGCCAGCAGTTACTCGCACACAGGGATGAAGGGTGAGCAGTTCTTC. This sequence encodes CASSYSHTGMKGEQFF.

The genes are TRBV5-1 and TRBJ1-5, with D possibly being TRBD1 (6 bases). V dropped 0 bases and J dropped 3 bases, with 13 bases sitting between them. Germline values: CDR1 SGHRS, CDR2 YFSETQ. The CDR3 covers 16 residues. CDR3 residues: CASSLVTGSNNQPQHF. The CDR3 bases are TGCGCCAGCAGCTTGGTTACAGGGAGTAACAATCAGCCCCAGCATTTT.

This sequence joins TRBV5-4 and TRBJ1-1; a weak D match, TRBD1 (6 bases). Germline CDR1 SGHNT, CDR2 YYREEE (reference sequence). V was pared by 3 bases and J by 8 bases, with 17 bases between. This CDR3 spans 14 amino acids. CDR3 coding DNA: TGTGCCAGCAGCTGGGGGCAGGCCCGGGGGGAAGCTTTCTTT. Translating it yields CASSWGQARGEAFF.

This clone was counted between two and nine times. The chain is built from TRBV5-4 and TRBJ2-2; a possible D gene is TRBD2 (5 bases). This CDR3 is 16 amino acids long. The germline V gene encodes CDR1 SGHNT and CDR2 YYREEE (reference sequence). Trimming took off 0 bases at V and 0 bases at J, with 9 bases between the two ends. CDR3 sequence: CASSLVGNPNTGELFF. CDR3 in DNA: TGTGCCAGCAGCTTGGTCGGGAACCCGAACACCGGGGAGCTGTTTTTT.

The CDR3 protein is CAISPDRANYGYTF. CDR3 in DNA: TGTGCCATCAGTCCGGACAGGGCTAACTATGGCTACACCTTC. V and J are TRBV10-3 and TRBJ1-2, with TRBD1 identical over 8 bases. V lost 5 bases to trimming and J lost 0 bases; unmatched junction nucleotides: 2. CDR3 length: 14 amino acids. Germline loops: CDR1 ENHRY, CDR2 SYGVKD.

The rearrangement links TRBV10-2 to TRBJ2-3; 12 bases map to TRBD2. The CDR3 has 14 amino acids. J lost 6 bases, V lost 4 bases, and 2 bases had no gene match. Germline-derived CDR1 and CDR2 are WSHSY and SAAADI. This CDR3 is CASSVLAGGDTQYF. DNA of the CDR3: TGCGCCAGCAGTGTGCTAGCGGGAGGGGATACGCAGTATTTT.

The V call is TRBV24-1, the J call TRBJ1-1; D perhaps matches TRBD1 (6 bases). This CDR3 is 13 amino acids long. V was trimmed by 6 bases and J by 3 bases, leaving 10 bases between them. Germline CDR1 and CDR2: KGHDR and SFDVKD. In DNA form, the CDR3 reads TGTGCCACCAGTAAGACAGGATACACTGAAGCTTTCTTT. It encodes CATSKTGYTEAFF.

The CDR3 protein is CASTPSGGLSTDTQYF. DNA for the CDR3: TGTGCCAGCACCCCCTCCGGGGGACTTAGCACAGATACGCAGTATTTT. The chain links TRBV5-4 to TRBJ2-3, with D possibly matching TRBD2 (6 bases). The CDR3 length is 16 residues. Trimming pared 6 bases from V and 0 bases from J, leaving 17 bases between. Germline V gene lookup returns CDR1 SGHNT and CDR2 YYREEE (reference sequence).

The chain combines TRBV7-2 with TRBJ2-3, with TRBD1 identical over 7 bases. Per the germline V gene, CDR1 is SGHTA and CDR2 is FQGNSA. This CDR3 is 16 amino acids long. J gave up 3 bases and V 0 bases, and 6 bases lay outside the gene matches. The CDR3 reads CASSLAQGVGTDTQYF. Written as DNA, the CDR3 is TGTGCCAGCAGCTTAGCCCAGGGGGTGGGGACAGATACGCAGTATTTT.

V is TRBV12-3 or TRBV12-4 and J is TRBJ1-1; D ambiguous. V was pared by 6 bases and J by 5 bases, with 10 bases between. This CDR3 has 12 amino acids. The CDR3 DNA reads TGTGCCAGCAGCTCCGGACCGACTGAAGCTTTCTTT. Protein sequence: CASSSGPTEAFF.

The chain is built from TRBV5-1 and TRBJ2-3; D call uncertain. In germline, CDR1 is SGHRS, CDR2 YFSETQ. The CDR3 is 16 amino acids. V was clipped by 3 bases and J by 2 bases, with 16 bases between them. The CDR3: CASSSLGSRPTDTQYF. The CDR3 nucleotides read TGCGCCAGCAGCTCCCTGGGAAGCCGGCCCACAGATACGCAGTATTTT.

The chain joins TRBV5-1 to TRBJ2-6; 12 nucleotides line up with TRBD1. After removal of 0 bases from V and 4 bases from J, the junction contained 5 bases not matched to a gene. Germline V lookup: CDR1 SGHRS, CDR2 YFSETQ. The CDR3 runs 18 residues. For the CDR3, the DNA is TGCGCCAGCAGCTTGGCGGGGACAGGGGGCACCGGGGCCAACGTCCTGACTTTC. It encodes CASSLAGTGGTGANVLTF.